This entry lists 22 T cell receptor beta chains sequenced from one sample in a study of T-cell memory formation after mild COVID-19. One entry per CDR3 protein results from TCRdb running MiXCR on the 5' RACE reads. Among a few hundred thousand distinct CDR3 sequences listed, around a fifth were seen once. Sequencing was carried out using PBMCs or a T cell subset sorted from them (not recorded which). The receptors were sampled from a young man who had mild COVID-19 (a few samples of this study predate the infection). Cell type and time point are not known.

This clonotype was detected a few times. A much larger clone is a single base away; this may be a read error. The chain employs TRBV12-3 or TRBV12-4 and TRBJ1-2, with D maybe TRBD1 (6 bases). Trimming pared 6 bases from V and 7 bases from J, leaving 9 bases between. The CDR3 is made up of 11 amino acids. The CDR3 sequence is CASSPGVGYTF. The CDR3 coding sequence is TGTGCCAGCAGCCCAGGGGTTGGCTACACCTTC.

The chain couples TRBV6-5 to TRBJ2-1; 7 bases line up with TRBD2. Looked up from germline, CDR1 is MNHEY and CDR2 is SVGAGI. V shed 6 bases, J shed 8 bases, and the junction held 13 bases outside the gene matches. This CDR3 comprises 15 residues. This CDR3 is CASRNFWEGHHEQFF. DNA of the CDR3: TGTGCCAGCAGGAACTTTTGGGAGGGCCATCATGAGCAGTTCTTC.

J is TRBJ1-4 and V is TRBV28; 8 nucleotides agree with TRBD1. Germline-derived CDR1 and CDR2 are MDHEN and SYDVKM. This CDR3 comprises 15 residues. The V gene end was trimmed by 5 bases and the J gene end by 5 bases; junction bases not matched to a gene: 7. This chain's CDR3 is CASSTPDRVNEKLFF. CDR3 coding DNA: TGTGCCAGCAGTACCCCGGACAGGGTAAATGAAAAACTGTTTTTT. The variable domain in full, with the rest retrieved from reference TRBV28 and TRBJ1-4, is DVKVTQSSRYLVKRTGEKVFLECVQDMDHENMFWYRQDPGLGLRLIYFSYDVKMKEKGDIPEGYSVSREKKERFSLILESASTNQTSMYLCASSTPDRVNEKLFFGSGTQLSVL.

This sequence joins TRBV4-3 and TRBJ1-2; tentatively, D is TRBD1 (6 bases). Germline V gene lookup returns CDR1 LGHNA and CDR2 YSLEER. The CDR3 runs 15 residues. V lost 3 bases to trimming and J lost 0 bases, with 11 bases between them. Here the CDR3 reads CASSHTGQPNYGYTF. The CDR3 DNA is TGCGCCAGCAGCCATACAGGACAGCCTAACTATGGCTACACCTTC.

This clonotype was recorded a few times. The chain employs TRBV28 and TRBJ2-7; no clear D. The CDR3 consists of 12 residues. Trimming cost V 6 bases and J 6 bases, with 12 bases left between them. Germline V CDR1 and CDR2: MDHEN, SYDVKM. CDR3 sequence (DNA): TGTGCCAGCAGGGTCACGGGCGGCGAGCAGTACGTC. Amino acids: CASRVTGGEQYV.

This sequence joins TRBV12-3 or TRBV12-4 and TRBJ2-7; D is perhaps TRBD1 or TRBD2 (5 bases each). CDR3 length: 13 residues. The V gene lost 6 bases and the J gene lost 1 base, with 10 bases spanning the gap. The CDR3 DNA reads as TGTGCCAGCAGAGGGGACCCATCCTACGAGCAGTACTTC. It codes for CASRGDPSYEQYF.

Many counts were recorded for this clonotype. The chain's CDR3 is CASSSGAYNEQFF. For the CDR3, the DNA is TGTGCCAGTTCTAGCGGGGCCTACAATGAGCAGTTCTTC. The chain recombines TRBV28 with TRBJ2-1; 9 bases are a match to TRBD2. V lost 9 bases, J lost 2 bases, and 2 bases stayed unmatched. The CDR3 is 13 residues long. Germline V CDR1 and CDR2: MDHEN, SYDVKM.

This clonotype was found a few times. The V gene is TRBV6-5, the J gene TRBJ2-6; D is unclear. Germline assignment: CDR1 MNHEY and CDR2 SVGAGI. Trimming shortened V by 0 bases and J by 1 base, and 4 bases separated the two germline ends. The length of the CDR3 is 15 residues. The CDR3 loop is CASSYSRSGANVLTF. CDR3 in DNA: TGTGCCAGCAGTTACTCTAGGTCTGGGGCCAACGTCCTGACTTTC.

V gene TRBV10-3 combines with J gene TRBJ2-3; no definite D call. The V end lost 10 bases, the J end lost 4 bases, and 15 bases lay between the germline ends. Germline V gene lookup returns CDR1 ENHRY and CDR2 SYGVKD. The CDR3 covers 13 residues. The CDR3 reads CATAVGFADTQYF. DNA for the CDR3: TGTGCCACCGCCGTGGGCTTTGCAGATACGCAGTATTTT.

This clonotype was observed a handful of times. The chain joins TRBV7-2 to TRBJ2-1; D is perhaps TRBD2 (6 bases). Trimming took off 3 bases at V and 6 bases at J, with 9 bases between the two ends. Germline assignment: CDR1 SGHTA and CDR2 FQGNSA. The CDR3 is made up of 13 amino acids. The DNA for the CDR3 is TGTGCCAGCAGCTTCACGACTAGCAATGAGCAGTTCTTC. This encodes CASSFTTSNEQFF. The full variable domain, rest sourced from reference TRBV7-2 and TRBJ2-1, is GAGVSQSPSNKVTEKGKDVELRCDPISGHTALYWYRQSLGQGLEFLIYFQGNSAPDKSGLPSDRFSAERTGGSVSTLTIQRTQQEDSAVYLCASSFTTSNEQFFGPGTRLTVL.

This clonotype was detected a few times. The J gene is TRBJ2-1, the V gene TRBV10-3; no definite D call. The CDR3 is 13 amino acids. V was shortened by 0 bases and J by 9 bases, with 9 bases between the two germline ends. In germline, CDR1 is ENHRY, CDR2 SYGVKD. This CDR3 reads CAISESLQGEQFF. CDR3 nucleotide sequence: TGTGCCATCAGTGAGTCACTTCAAGGTGAGCAGTTCTTC.

A few counts support this clonotype. V usage is TRBV3-1 and J usage is TRBJ2-1; 9 bases line up with TRBD1. Germline CDR1 and CDR2: LGHDT and YNNKEL (reference sequence). V lost 7 bases to trimming and J lost 8 bases; unmatched junction nucleotides: 6. The CDR3 is made up of 13 amino acids. CDR3 sequence (DNA): TGTGCCAGCACCAGGACAGGGGACTATGAGCAGTTCTTC. This sequence encodes CASTRTGDYEQFF.

The rearrangement uses TRBV6-2 or TRBV6-3 and TRBJ2-7; the D gene could be TRBD1 or TRBD2 (5 bases each). Germline V gene sequence: CDR1 MNHEY, CDR2 SVGEGT. Trimming left V 11 bases short and J 7 bases short, with 24 bases between. The CDR3 spans 14 residues. For the CDR3, the DNA is TGTGCCTCCCGAACGTACCGGGGAAGGGGAGAGCAGTACGTC. Residues: CASRTYRGRGEQYV.

V gene TRBV20-1 combines with J gene TRBJ2-1; the D gene is possibly TRBD1 (6 bases). The germline gives CDR1 DFQATT, CDR2 SNEGSKA (reference sequence). The V and J ends lost 5 bases and 0 bases respectively, with 14 bases between them. CDR3 length equals 15 residues. The CDR3 DNA reads TGCAGTGCTTCCGGGACATATAACTCCTACAATGAGCAGTTCTTC. Translation gives CSASGTYNSYNEQFF.

This rearrangement joins TRBV11-2 to TRBJ2-5; 9 nucleotides align to TRBD2. Trimming at V came to 5 bases and at J to 7 bases, leaving 8 bases not matched to a gene. The CDR3 loop spans 14 amino acids. Germline CDR1 is SGHAT and CDR2 is FQNNGV. CDR3 bases: TGTGCCAGCAGCATATTAGCGGGGGAGGGGACCCAGTACTTC. Residues: CASSILAGEGTQYF. Filled out from reference TRBV11-2 and TRBJ2-5, the complete variable domain reads EAGVAQSPRYKIIEKRQSVAFWCNPISGHATLYWYQQILGQGPKLLIQFQNNGVVDDSQLPKDRFSAERLKGVDSTLKIQPAKLEDSAVYLCASSILAGEGTQYFGPGTRLLVL.

The chain joins TRBV28 to TRBJ2-7; possibly TRBD1 or TRBD2 for D (5 bases each). Trimming left V 5 bases short and J 6 bases short, with 17 bases between. Looked up from germline, CDR1 is MDHEN and CDR2 is SYDVKM. The CDR3 totals 14 residues. This chain's CDR3 is CASSTSLGAGEQYF. The CDR3 nucleotides read TGTGCCAGCAGTACCTCCCTAGGGGCGGGCGAGCAGTACTTC.

The chain recombines TRBV20-1 with TRBJ2-3; D remains unclear. The CDR3 is 13 amino acids. Germline CDR1 reads DFQATT; CDR2 reads SNEGSKA (reference sequence). The DNA of the CDR3 is TGCAGGGATGAGGACCCTGGCACAGATACGCAGTATTTT. This codes for CRDEDPGTDTQYF.

The V call is TRBV7-2, the J call TRBJ2-7, with 7 bases matching TRBD1. Germline CDR1 SGHTA, CDR2 FQGNSA. V trimming: 4 bases; J trimming: 6 bases; junction bases outside the gene matches: 9. The CDR3 is 14 amino acids. CDR3 in amino acids: CASSSLQGLGEQYF. The DNA for the CDR3 is TGTGCCAGCAGCTCGCTACAGGGGCTGGGCGAGCAGTACTTC. Complete variable domain (other parts from reference TRBV7-2 and TRBJ2-7): GAGVSQSPSNKVTEKGKDVELRCDPISGHTALYWYRQSLGQGLEFLIYFQGNSAPDKSGLPSDRFSAERTGGSVSTLTIQRTQQEDSAVYLCASSSLQGLGEQYFGPGTRLTVT.

This clonotype has just a few counts. The gene calls are TRBV6-5 and TRBJ1-6, with D tentatively TRBD1 (6 bases). The CDR3 has 14 amino acids. Germline V gives CDR1 MNHEY, CDR2 SVGAGI. The V end was cut by 8 bases, the J end by 7 bases, with 15 bases between. The CDR3 sequence: CASRIDRLNSPLHF. The CDR3, as DNA: TGTGCCAGCCGGATCGACAGGCTAAATTCACCCCTCCACTTT.

The chain links TRBV6-2 or TRBV6-3 to TRBJ2-7, with D perhaps matching TRBD1 (6 bases). Germline lookup yields CDR1 MNHEY and CDR2 SVGEGT. The CDR3 is made up of 13 amino acids. V was pared by 5 bases and J by 2 bases, with 10 bases between. CDR3 sequence reads: CASSRAGAYEQYF. In DNA, the CDR3 is TGTGCCAGCAGTCGGGCAGGGGCCTACGAGCAGTACTTC.

This clonotype showed up just a few times. The chain has TRBV4-2 and TRBJ1-2, with D uncertain. Per germline, CDR1 LGHNA and CDR2 YNFKEQ. The CDR3 has 15 amino acids. V gave up 0 bases and J gave up 8 bases, with 16 bases separating them. Written as DNA, the CDR3 is TGTGCCAGCAGCCAAGATCCCAGGTACGGGGTCGGCTACACCTTC. This codes for CASSQDPRYGVGYTF.

This clonotype has only one observation. CDR3 protein: CASSSRRGSRVDGYTF. DNA for the CDR3: TGTGCCAGCAGCTCGCGTAGGGGGAGCCGAGTGGATGGCTACACCTTC. The chain links TRBV7-8 to TRBJ1-2; tentative D call: TRBD1 (6 bases). CDR1 SGHVS and CDR2 FQNEAQ come from the germline V gene. CDR3 length: 16 residues. V was cut by 4 bases and J by 6 bases, with 21 bases left in between.